These 10 T cell receptor beta chains share one sample of origin, sequenced in a study of identical twins. TCRdb redid the calling of the 5' RACE reads with MiXCR, one entry per CDR3 protein. The table records some 730,000 distinct CDR3 sequences, about 20% of them present only once. These same records also appear under a second study, on T cells expressing NK-cell markers.

Sequenced input: PBMCs. The receptors derive from a woman in her late teens or twenties in good health.

The chain combines TRBV11-2 with TRBJ2-2, with 11 nucleotides matching TRBD2. V was pared by 0 bases and J by 4 bases, with 10 bases of the junction left unmatched. The CDR3 runs 19 residues. From germline, CDR1 is SGHAT and CDR2 FQNNGV. CDR3 loop: CASSLDRSSGRSSTGELFF. For the CDR3, the DNA is TGTGCCAGCAGCTTAGATCGGTCTAGCGGGAGGTCGAGCACCGGGGAGCTGTTTTTT.

The chain combines TRBV20-1 with TRBJ1-2; perhaps TRBD1 as D (6 bases). V lost 3 bases and J lost 0, with 11 bases in between. This CDR3 has 14 amino acids. The germline gives CDR1 DFQATT, CDR2 SNEGSKA (reference sequence). The CDR3 loop reads CSARAGVANYGYTF. The CDR3 DNA reads as TGCAGTGCTAGGGCAGGGGTAGCTAACTATGGCTACACCTTC.

This clonotype has more than one count but fewer than ten. The J gene is TRBJ1-1, the V gene TRBV5-1; D not resolved. There are 15 residues in the CDR3. Looked up from germline, CDR1 is SGHRS and CDR2 is YFSETQ. Trimming cost V 2 bases and J 4 bases, with 15 bases left between them. CDR3 nucleotide sequence: TGCGCCAGCAGCTTTACCCCGGCCCCTCTCACTGAAGCTTTCTTT. It codes for CASSFTPAPLTEAFF.

This clonotype was seen more than once but under ten times. V and J are TRBV5-1 and TRBJ2-7; the match to TRBD1 covers 9 bases. The germline gives CDR1 SGHRS, CDR2 YFSETQ. Trimming cost V 1 base and J 6 bases; bases outside gene matches: 8. CDR3 size: 15 residues. For the CDR3, the DNA is TGCGCCAGCAGCTTGAGGGGACAGGGAGAACGCGAGCAGTACTTC. Protein product: CASSLRGQGEREQYF.

The chain combines TRBV6-1 with TRBJ2-7, with D uncertain. Germline CDR1 MNHNS, CDR2 SASEGT. Trimming took off 2 bases at V and 0 bases at J, with 8 bases between the two ends. The CDR3 is 14 residues long. The CDR3 bases are TGTGCCAGCAGTGAAAGGGATTACTCCTACGAGCAGTACTTC. This sequence encodes CASSERDYSYEQYF.

Only a few counts were recorded for this clonotype. The chain uses TRBV21-1 and TRBJ2-1; TRBD2, the table's D call, was not compared with the DNA. TRBV21-1 constitutes a pseudogene. The CDR3 totals 12 residues. CDR3 in amino acids: CASPSKGNEQFF. CDR3 nucleotide sequence: TGTGCCAGTCCCTCAAAGGGCAATGAGCAGTTCTTC.

The J gene is TRBJ1-4, the V gene TRBV11-2, with 7 bases lining up with TRBD1. Germline V gene sequence: CDR1 SGHAT, CDR2 FQNNGV. This CDR3 spans 19 amino acids. Losses at the gene ends were 3 bases for V and 3 bases for J; bases not matched to a gene: 16. This CDR3 is CASSFTPLFYRGPNEKLFF. The DNA for the CDR3 is TGTGCCAGCAGCTTTACCCCTTTATTTTACAGGGGACCTAATGAAAAACTGTTTTTT.

A few counts support this clonotype. The chain links TRBV18 to TRBJ2-1, with D unclear. This CDR3 spans 16 amino acids. Looked up from germline, CDR1 is KGHSH and CDR2 is LQKENI. The ends were cut back, 3 bases at V and 0 bases at J, with 12 bases in the middle. This chain's CDR3 is CASSPQLPDSYNEQFF. The CDR3 DNA follows: TGTGCCAGCTCACCTCAGCTACCAGACTCCTACAATGAGCAGTTCTTC.

This chain links TRBV15 with TRBJ2-3; D is unclear. The length of the CDR3 is 14 residues. Germline CDR1 and CDR2: LNHNV and YYDKDF (reference sequence). Trimming shortened V by 4 bases and J by 4 bases, and 12 bases separated the two germline ends. The CDR3 sequence is CATSKPQLPDTQYF. DNA for the CDR3: TGTGCCACCAGCAAACCACAACTCCCAGATACGCAGTATTTT.

The V call is TRBV12-3 or TRBV12-4, the J call TRBJ1-6; D perhaps matches TRBD1 (5 bases). The CDR3 is 15 residues long. Trimming stripped 2 bases from V and 9 bases from J, with 14 bases between. CDR3 sequence reads: CASSLPGGVRSPLHF. CDR3 sequence (DNA): TGTGCCAGCAGTTTACCTGGGGGTGTGCGTTCACCCCTCCACTTT.